This TCR beta chain was identified during a study of post-analysis software for immune sequencing data. Libraries were made from TCR beta cDNA, and they carried unique molecular identifiers. MiXCR, run by TCRdb on the PCR reads, gives a single entry per CDR3 protein. The data show about 160,000 distinct CDR3 sequences, with 30% to 45% seen just once and under 30% held by the top ten. This CDR3 comprises 15 residues. CDR1 is SEHNR, CDR2 FQNEAQ, per germline (reference sequence). The receptor was derived from a girl aged 5-17 years with multiple sclerosis. V gene TRBV7-9 combines with J gene TRBJ2-5; 8 positions agree with TRBD2. With the DNA end fitting TRBJ2-7 better, the J assignment may be wrong. Sequencing used blood, obtained after autologous hematopoietic stem cell transplantation. CDR3 sequence reads: CASSLLREASYEQYF. Written as DNA, the CDR3 is TGTGCCAGCAGCTTATTGCGGGAGGCCTCCTACGAGCAGTACTTC.